The clone carrying this T cell receptor (beta chain) showed up just a few times. The protocol was immunoSEQ multiplex PCR, while the TCRdb copy is restricted to in-frame clones and leaves out a portion. The sample has approximately 170,000 clones, approximately 84% seen once. The data originate from a study of blood T cell repertoires in COVID-19. Germline CDR1 reads LNHDA; CDR2 reads SQIVND (reference sequence). The CDR3 loop spans 16 amino acids. Trimming left V 3 bases short and J 1 base short, with 15 bases between. Sequenced sample: PBMCs or T cells enriched from blood (not recorded which). The chain has TRBV19 and TRBJ1-1; unclear D gene. The TCR comes from a woman in her thirties who had recovered from COVID-19. The CDR3 loop is CASSILTGMRNTEAFF. CDR3 DNA sequence: TGTGCCAGTAGTATCCTCACGGGAATGCGGAACACTGAAGCTTTCTTT.